The 27 T cell receptor beta chains below come from one sample, sequenced in a study of cytomegalovirus exposure and HLA in healthy donors (dated by TCRdb to the late 2010s). Libraries were constructed by the immunoSEQ multiplex PCR assay. A mixture of 60 forward primers for TCR Vbeta segments and 13 reverse primers for TCR Jbeta segments was used in the multiplex PCR. TCRdb mirrors the immuneACCESS table, restricted to in-frame sequences. Some clones are absent from its copies; in checked studies, under half trace to an unresolved V gene, and the reason for the others is unknown. In this sample the table shows under 200,000 clones, over 80% of which occur a single time. The ten largest clones take up around 5.8% of the sample. Sequencing used PBMCs. Every receptor here comes from a male donor in good health and CMV-seropositive.

The rearrangement joins TRBV25-1 to TRBJ2-7; no clear D gene. The CDR3 loop spans 12 amino acids. The V end lost 1 base, the J end lost 3 bases, and 4 bases lay between the germline ends. CDR1 is MGHDK, CDR2 SYGVNS, per germline. The CDR3 sequence: CASSESLYEQYF. CDR3 bases: TGTGCCAGCAGTGAATCTCTCTACGAGCAGTACTTC.

V and J are TRBV5-1 and TRBJ2-7; 13 bases line up with TRBD2. V lost 5 bases to trimming and J lost 3 bases; unmatched junction nucleotides: 5. The germline V gene has CDR1 SGHRS and CDR2 YFSETQ. This CDR3 comprises 15 residues. The DNA of the CDR3 is TGCGCCAGCAGTTGGACTAGCGGGAGTGACTACGAGCAGTACTTC. Amino acids: CASSWTSGSDYEQYF.

The V gene is TRBV9, the J gene TRBJ2-3, with 7 bases that match TRBD1. Germline values: CDR1 SGDLS, CDR2 YYNGEE. The V and J ends lost 4 bases and 4 bases, in that order; junction bases with no gene match: 6. This CDR3 contains 14 residues. This CDR3 is CASSPTGQPDTQYF. CDR3 coding DNA: TGTGCCAGCAGCCCGACGGGACAGCCAGATACGCAGTATTTT.

This rearrangement joins TRBV7-2 to TRBJ2-7; 11 nucleotides agree with TRBD2. Germline lookup yields CDR1 SGHTA and CDR2 FQGNSA. V shed 4 bases, J shed 7 bases, and the junction held 12 bases outside the gene matches. The CDR3 spans 16 residues. CDR3 protein: CASSSIILAGGGEQYF. The CDR3 region has the DNA TGTGCCAGCAGCTCGATTATCTTAGCGGGAGGGGGGGAGCAGTACTTC.

The rearrangement joins TRBV7-2 to TRBJ1-2, with D possibly matching TRBD1 (6 bases). The germline V gene has CDR1 SGHTA and CDR2 FQGNSA. Trimming removed 4 bases from V and 8 bases from J, with 14 bases in between. The CDR3 is 13 amino acids. The CDR3 sequence is CASSSSQGYGYTF. In nucleotides, the CDR3 is TGTGCCAGCAGCTCATCTCAGGGGTACGGCTACACCTTC.

The chain recombines TRBV5-1 with TRBJ2-3, with TRBD2 matching over 7 bases. There are 15 residues in the CDR3. The germline gives CDR1 SGHRS, CDR2 YFSETQ. V lost 1 base to trimming and J lost 4 bases; unmatched junction nucleotides: 6. The CDR3: CASSLSGRDPDTQYF. Written as DNA, the CDR3 is TGCGCCAGCAGCTTGAGTGGGAGGGACCCAGATACGCAGTATTTT. The complete variable domain, with remaining parts taken from reference TRBV5-1 and TRBJ2-3, reads KAGVTQTPRYLIKTRGQQVTLSCSPISGHRSVSWYQQTPGQGLQFLFEYFSETQRNKGNFPGRFSGRQFSNSRSEMNVSTLELGDSALYLCASSLSGRDPDTQYFGPGTRLTVL.

The CDR3 loop is CASSRGQRGSYEQYF. As DNA, the CDR3 is TGTGCCAGCAGCCGGGGCCAGCGGGGCTCCTACGAGCAGTACTTC. V usage is TRBV27 and J usage is TRBJ2-7; 7 nucleotides line up with TRBD2. The CDR3 runs 15 residues. J gave up 0 bases and V 6 bases, and 8 bases lay outside the gene matches. Germline CDR1 MNHEY, CDR2 SMNVEV (reference sequence).

This chain uses TRBV20-1 with TRBJ1-2; D possibly corresponds to TRBD1 (6 bases). Between the trimmed V and J ends, which lost 5 bases and 8 bases, there was a span of 12 bases. The CDR3 contains 11 residues. CDR1 DFQATT and CDR2 SNEGSKA come from the germline V gene (reference sequence). CDR3 bases: TGCAGTGCTTGGGGGCTCCGCGGCTACACCTTC. This codes for CSAWGLRGYTF.

The rearrangement joins TRBV6-5 to TRBJ1-2; 9 nucleotides align to TRBD1. Germline CDR1 MNHEY, CDR2 SVGAGI. The J segment lost 8 bases and the V segment lost 4 bases, leaving 8 bases of the junction unmatched. There are 14 residues in the CDR3. The CDR3: CASSSPGQGSGYTF. The DNA of the CDR3 is TGTGCCAGCAGTTCCCCCGGACAGGGGTCCGGCTACACCTTC.

The V and J genes are TRBV7-2 and TRBJ2-5, with 11 bases that match TRBD2. The CDR3 consists of 18 residues. Germline CDR1 is SGHTA and CDR2 is FQGNSA. V lost 1 base, J lost 0 bases, and 7 bases stayed unmatched. CDR3 protein: CASSLVTRTSGYQETQYF. CDR3 nucleotide sequence: TGTGCCAGCAGCTTAGTGACCCGGACTAGCGGGTACCAAGAGACCCAGTACTTC.

Concerning this clone itself: This same CDR3 is encoded by further DNA sequences in the sample. The V call is TRBV28, the J call TRBJ2-7; tentative D call: TRBD2 (5 bases). V gave up 2 bases and J gave up 2 bases, with 7 bases separating them. Germline CDR1 and CDR2: MDHEN and SYDVKM. This CDR3 has 13 amino acids. This CDR3 is CASSLSGPYEQYF. Written as DNA, the CDR3 is TGTGCCAGCAGTTTAAGCGGACCCTACGAGCAGTACTTC.

The chain joins TRBV28 to TRBJ1-1; 7 nucleotides line up with TRBD1. Germline CDR1 MDHEN, CDR2 SYDVKM. Germline trimming cut 4 bases from V and 8 bases from J; bases unmatched to any gene: 7. This CDR3 region has 13 residues. This chain's CDR3 is CASSSGTDAEAFF. DNA of the CDR3: TGTGCCAGCAGTTCCGGGACAGACGCCGAAGCTTTCTTT.

V is TRBV7-6 and J is TRBJ1-4; TRBD1 agrees at 7 bases. The trim removed 4 bases at V and 2 bases at J, leaving 7 bases unmatched. The CDR3 covers 16 residues. The germline CDR1 and CDR2 sequences are SGHVS and FNYEAQ. In DNA, the CDR3 is TGTGCCAGCAGCTCGGCAGGGGGAGTTACTAATGAAAAACTGTTTTTT. Amino acids: CASSSAGGVTNEKLFF.

The V and J genes are TRBV27 and TRBJ1-1, with 8 bases aligning to TRBD1. The CDR3 sequence is 14 residues long. With V trimmed by 6 bases and J by 12 bases, 15 bases remained unmatched. CDR1 is MNHEY and CDR2 is SMNVEV in the germline V gene (reference sequence). CDR3 bases: TGTGCCAGCAGAACCTCCGAGACAGGGGCCGGGACTTTCTTT. Translation gives CASRTSETGAGTFF.

This sequence joins TRBV30 and TRBJ2-5; TRBD2 matches 14 bases. Germline V gene data show CDR1 as GTSNPN and CDR2 as SVGIG (reference sequence). The ends lost 3 bases at V and 4 bases at J; junction bases unmatched: 7. The CDR3 spans 16 residues. The CDR3, as DNA: TGTGCCTGGAGATCGACTAGCGGGAGGGGACCAGAGACCCAGTACTTC. The encoded protein is CAWRSTSGRGPETQYF.

V usage is TRBV18 and J usage is TRBJ1-2; 7 nucleotides line up with TRBD1. Germline-derived CDR1 and CDR2 are KGHSH and LQKENI. The CDR3 spans 13 residues. V was pared by 2 bases and J by 3 bases, with 0 bases of the junction left unmatched. The CDR3 bases are TGTGCCAGCTCACCAGGACAGGACTATGGCTACACCTTC. This codes for CASSPGQDYGYTF.

The chain carries TRBV6-4 and TRBJ1-2; D is undetermined. The length of the CDR3 is 13 residues. Germline V gives CDR1 MRHNA, CDR2 SNTAGT. V was clipped by 4 bases and J by 4 bases, with 10 bases between them. CDR3 region: CASSVAGGYGYTF. DNA of the CDR3: TGTGCCAGCAGTGTTGCAGGAGGCTATGGCTACACCTTC.

The chain joins TRBV9 to TRBJ1-1; D unclear. This CDR3 is built from 13 residues. V gave up 3 bases and J gave up 1 base, with 7 bases separating them. Germline lookup yields CDR1 SGDLS and CDR2 YYNGEE. CDR3 residues: CASSGHSNTEAFF. As DNA, the CDR3 is TGTGCCAGCAGCGGACACTCGAACACTGAAGCTTTCTTT.

This clone was observed a handful of times. This same CDR3 is encoded by further DNA sequences in the sample. This rearrangement joins TRBV2 to TRBJ2-7; D perhaps matches TRBD1 (6 bases). The CDR3 runs to 14 residues. V was cut by 6 bases and J by 1 base, with 13 bases left in between. CDR1 SNHLY and CDR2 FYNNEI come from the germline V gene. CDR3 nucleotides: TGTGCCAGCAGAGAACAGGGCCCGTCCTACGAGCAGTACTTC. Translation gives CASREQGPSYEQYF.

The V and J genes are TRBV18 and TRBJ2-3; TRBD2 is a possible D gene (5 bases). The germline gives CDR1 KGHSH, CDR2 LQKENI. CDR3 length: 16 residues. Trimming stripped 3 bases from V and 3 bases from J, with 16 bases between. The CDR3 sequence: CASSPSASLVTDTQYF. In DNA, the CDR3 is TGTGCCAGCTCACCGAGTGCTAGCTTAGTAACAGATACGCAGTATTTT.

The V call is TRBV2, the J call TRBJ1-2, with D perhaps matching TRBD1 (5 bases). The CDR3 is 15 residues long. Deletions cut 0 bases from V and 6 bases from J, with 14 bases between. Germline CDR1 SNHLY, CDR2 FYNNEI. The CDR3 here is CASSEAGYGGDGYTF. CDR3 nucleotide sequence: TGTGCCAGCAGTGAAGCGGGTTACGGAGGGGATGGCTACACCTTC.

Remarks on this clone: This sample also contains other DNA sequences that code for the same CDR3. The chain has TRBV27 and TRBJ1-1; D is perhaps TRBD1 (5 bases). Germline V gives CDR1 MNHEY, CDR2 SMNVEV (reference sequence). Trimming pared 2 bases from V and 4 bases from J, leaving 5 bases between. The CDR3 spans 12 residues. The CDR3 coding sequence is TGTGCCAGCAGTTTAAGGGGCACTGAAGCTTTCTTT. It specifies CASSLRGTEAFF.

The chain combines TRBV5-1 with TRBJ2-5, with D hard to call. TRBJ2-7 explains the end of the DNA better; the J call may be wrong. The germline gives CDR1 SGHRS, CDR2 YFSETQ. The CDR3 consists of 13 residues. The CDR3 protein is CASSLGTVYEQYF. CDR3 nucleotide sequence: TGCGCCAGCAGCTTGGGTACGGTCTACGAGCAGTACTTC.

The chain couples TRBV28 to TRBJ2-6, with D possibly TRBD1 on 6 matching bases. CDR1 and CDR2 (germline): MDHEN, SYDVKM. V lost 4 bases and J lost 3, with 13 bases in between. The CDR3 is 16 amino acids. The CDR3 coding sequence is TGTGCCAGCAGTTCTGGTGGGGGCGGTGGGGCCAACGTCCTGACTTTC. It specifies CASSSGGGGGANVLTF. The whole variable domain, filled in from reference TRBV28 and TRBJ2-6, reads DVKVTQSSRYLVKRTGEKVFLECVQDMDHENMFWYRQDPGLGLRLIYFSYDVKMKEKGDIPEGYSVSREKKERFSLILESASTNQTSMYLCASSSGGGGGANVLTFGAGSRLTVL.

The V and J genes are TRBV5-1 and TRBJ2-5, with D tentatively TRBD1 (7 bases). The CDR3 totals 15 residues. Germline loops: CDR1 SGHRS, CDR2 YFSETQ. The germline V and J ends were trimmed by 4 bases and 4 bases, with 17 bases remaining between them. Here the CDR3 DNA reads TGCGCCAGCAGCCCCGGGAGAGGGGGCAGAGAGACCCAGTACTTC. Its protein is CASSPGRGGRETQYF.

This clone was seen more than once but under ten times. The rearrangement links TRBV7-3 to TRBJ2-5; TRBD2 matches at 8 bases. The CDR3 extends over 15 amino acids. CDR1 is SGHTA and CDR2 is FQGTGA in the germline V gene. The V and J ends lost 5 bases and 4 bases, in that order; junction bases with no gene match: 9. CDR3 residues: CASSPGGSGSETQYF. DNA for the CDR3: TGTGCCAGCAGCCCGGGAGGGAGTGGGTCAGAGACCCAGTACTTC.

V usage is TRBV4-3 and J usage is TRBJ2-7; a weak D match, TRBD1 (6 bases). CDR3 length equals 15 residues. Trimming stripped 1 base from V and 5 bases from J, with 15 bases between. CDR1 is LGHNA and CDR2 is YSLEER in the germline V gene. Here the CDR3 DNA reads TGCGCCAGCAGCCAAGGGTCCCAGGGGAGACACGAGCAGTACTTC. This sequence encodes CASSQGSQGRHEQYF.